Below, 9 T cell receptor beta chains from the same sample are listed, as sequenced in a study of metastatic and nonmetastatic thyroid tumors. None of the patients had undergone any treatment ahead of thyroid surgery. With MiXCR, TCRdb reprocessed the PCR reads. The table has around 50,000 clones, 25% to 35% seen once. Sequencing was done on a sample of blood. The receptor source for this set is a female donor with papillary thyroid cancer or a benign thyroid nodule (not recorded which). Some clones in this sample may be carry-over from other donors' samples.

CDR3 amino acids: CASSPADRSYNEQFF. CDR3 coding DNA: TGTGCCAGCAGCCCCGCGGACAGATCCTACAATGAGCAGTTCTTC. The chain employs TRBV3-1 and TRBJ2-1; TRBD1 is a possible D gene (6 bases). The germline gives CDR1 LGHDT, CDR2 YNNKEL (reference sequence). This CDR3 region has 15 residues. V lost 4 bases and J lost 1, with 11 bases in between.

In this sample, this clone turned up a few times. The V and J genes are TRBV6-1 and TRBJ1-2; 8 bases line up with TRBD1. V was pared by 5 bases and J by 1 base, with 9 bases of the junction left unmatched. Germline V CDR1 and CDR2: MNHNS, SASEGT. CDR3 length equals 16 residues. The CDR3 bases are TGTGCCAGCAGTCGACAGGGGATTAGTCTTAACTATGGCTACACCTTC. Its translation is CASSRQGISLNYGYTF.

This clone was counted between two and nine times. This chain connects TRBV27 to TRBJ2-7; 10 bases agree with TRBD2. J was trimmed by 4 bases and V by 7 bases; bases with no gene match: 10. The V gene's germline CDR1 is MNHEY and CDR2 SMNVEV (reference sequence). The CDR3 is made up of 15 amino acids. The CDR3 sequence: CASTLTGLASYEQYF. DNA of the CDR3: TGTGCCAGCACTCTTACGGGACTAGCGAGTTACGAGCAGTACTTC.

This chain joins TRBV30 and TRBJ1-1; D is uncertain. Germline CDR1 GTSNPN, CDR2 SVGIG (reference sequence). The CDR3 runs to 14 residues. V shed 0 bases and J shed 1 base, with 9 bases lying between them. DNA of the CDR3: TGTGCCTGGAGTGTAAATTACGGGAACACTGAAGCTTTCTTT. It encodes CAWSVNYGNTEAFF.

This clone was counted between two and nine times. J is TRBJ1-3 and V is TRBV12-3 or TRBV12-4; D not certain. V was cut by 2 bases and J by 1 base, with 6 bases left in between. The CDR3 is 14 amino acids. This chain's CDR3 is CASSLMGSGNTIYF. The CDR3 DNA follows: TGTGCCAGCAGTTTAATGGGTTCTGGAAACACCATATATTTT.

This clone was found a few times. V gene TRBV19 combines with J gene TRBJ1-2; D perhaps matches TRBD1 (5 bases). Germline loops: CDR1 LNHDA, CDR2 SQIVND (reference sequence). V lost 4 bases, J lost 5 bases, and 11 bases lay in between. The CDR3 is made up of 13 amino acids. This chain's CDR3 is CASSTPGLYGYTF. CDR3 bases: TGTGCCAGTAGTACACCGGGACTATATGGCTACACCTTC.

This clone appeared many times. The V call is TRBV7-3, the J call TRBJ2-3, with D perhaps TRBD2 (6 bases). The V gene's germline CDR1 is SGHTA and CDR2 FQGTGA. The CDR3 length is 20 residues. V dropped 5 bases and J dropped 4 bases, with 31 bases sitting between them. The CDR3 is CASSELRSRERASRADTQYF. CDR3 nucleotide sequence: TGTGCCAGCAGCGAACTTCGGTCGAGGGAGCGGGCTTCACGGGCAGATACGCAGTATTTT.

The rearrangement joins TRBV4-2 to TRBJ2-1; D may be TRBD1 or TRBD2 (6 bases each). The CDR3 length is 14 residues. Looked up from germline, CDR1 is LGHNA and CDR2 is YNFKEQ. The V end lost 0 bases, the J end lost 8 bases, and 11 bases lay between the germline ends. DNA of the CDR3: TGTGCCAGCAGCCAAGATAGGGGGGTAGATGAGCAGTTCTTC. Its translation is CASSQDRGVDEQFF.

The chain combines TRBV12-3 or TRBV12-4 with TRBJ2-7; 14 bases are a match to TRBD2. The ends lost 5 bases at V and 5 bases at J; junction bases unmatched: 8. The CDR3 length is 16 residues. In DNA form, the CDR3 reads TGTGCCAGCAGTCTACGACTAGCGGGAGGGCCCGACGAGCAGTACTTC. It is translated as CASSLRLAGGPDEQYF.